Listed below are T cell receptor beta chains from one sample, sequenced in a study of T-cell memory formation after mild COVID-19. TCRdb re-called the 5' RACE reads through MiXCR, storing one row per CDR3 protein. The sample holds roughly 550,000 distinct CDR3 sequences; around 21% are singletons and the top ten take approximately 12%. The sample taken for sequencing was PBMCs or a T cell subset sorted from them (not recorded which). These receptors were obtained from an adult woman who had mild COVID-19 (a few samples of this study predate the infection). Cell type and time point are not known. The CDR3 runs from the conserved cysteine through the conserved F or W. The D gene is left open where the match is weak. Not every row has a clone size; where given, it reads once, few, many or a size class.

TRBV7-2	TRBD2	12	TRBJ2-1	.	TGTGCCAGCAGCTTATGGCGGGAGGGTCTTTTCTTC	CASSLWREGLFF
TRBV7-9	.	15	TRBJ1-2	few	TGTGCCAGCAGCCTACAGGGCACCTCTAACTATGGCTACACCTTC	CASSLQGTSNYGYTF
TRBV20-1	TRBD2	14	TRBJ2-1	.	TGCAGTTTTCCCAGGAGCGGGAGGGCCGCTGAGCAGTTCTTC	CSFPRSGRAAEQFF
TRBV5-1	.	15	TRBJ1-2	few	TGCGCCAGCAGCTTGGCCCCGGTCACACCTACGGGCTACACCTTC	CASSLAPVTPTGYTF
TRBV15	.	17	TRBJ2-7	.	TGTGCCACCAGCAGAGACTTGAGGAGGGTAAGCTCCTACGAGCAGTACTTC	CATSRDLRRVSSYEQYF
TRBV12-3/TRBV12-4	.	15	TRBJ2-7	.	TGTGCCAGCAGTTTAGAGGCCAGGGGTTCCTACGAGCAGTACTTC	CASSLEARGSYEQYF
TRBV11-2	TRBD1	16	TRBJ2-2	many	TGTGCCAGCAGCTTACAGGGGGCGGATTTCACCGGGGAGCTGTTTTTT	CASSLQGADFTGELFF
TRBV3-1	.	15	TRBJ2-2	.	TGTGCCAGCAGCCAAGAAGCTTCGAGGGGCGGGGAGCTGTTTTTT	CASSQEASRGGELFF
TRBV7-9	.	16	TRBJ1-5	once	TGTGCCAGCAGCTTATCAGGAGGGTTAAGCAATCAGCCCCAGCATTTT	CASSLSGGLSNQPQHF
TRBV12-3/TRBV12-4	.	14	TRBJ1-5	.	TGTGCCAGCAGTTCCCCAGGGTTGTGGCAGCCCCAGCATTTT	CASSSPGLWQPQHF
TRBV18	.	14	TRBJ2-7	few	TGTGCCAGCTCACGATCGACGGCCCCCTACGAGCAGTACTTC	CASSRSTAPYEQYF
TRBV7-9	TRBD2	19	TRBJ2-3	.	TGTGCCAGCAGCCCCGGGACTAGCGGTTCTAGGAGGGATGCAGATACGCAGTATTTT	CASSPGTSGSRRDADTQYF
TRBV19	.	16	TRBJ1-4	.	TGTGCCAGTAGTACCTTCTCCGGGCCGCTTAATGAAAAACTGTTTTTT	CASSTFSGPLNEKLFF
TRBV4-2	.	15	TRBJ1-2	few	TGTGCCAGCAGCCAAGAACAGGGTCTCGACTATGGCTACACCTTC	CASSQEQGLDYGYTF
TRBV5-1	.	13	TRBJ1-1	.	TGCGCCAGCAACCCGGATCTGGGCACTGAAGCTTTCTTT	CASNPDLGTEAFF
TRBV10-3	.	16	TRBJ2-7	.	TGTGCCATCAGTGAAATCTTACTTGGGCAGGCCTACGAGCAGTACTTC	CAISEILLGQAYEQYF
TRBV27	.	13	TRBJ1-2	.	TGTGCCAGCAGTTTATATCCCGGGAGGGGCTACACCTTC	CASSLYPGRGYTF
TRBV14	TRBD1	14	TRBJ2-3	.	TGTGCCAGCAGCCCTCCCGACAGGGCAGATACGCAGTATTTT	CASSPPDRADTQYF
TRBV3-1	.	17	TRBJ2-3	.	TGTGCCAGCAGCCTTGGAGGGGGAGCGCTGAGCACAGATACGCAGTATTTT	CASSLGGGALSTDTQYF
TRBV18	.	16	TRBJ2-7	.	TGTGCCAGCTCCCGGGGGCCCCTTCGACAGGACCCCGAGCAGTACTTC	CASSRGPLRQDPEQYF
TRBV12-5	TRBD1	12	TRBJ1-2	.	TGTGCTAGTGGTCCCTCGACAGGGGTCTACACCTTC	CASGPSTGVYTF
TRBV7-6	.	15	TRBJ1-3	.	TGTGCCAGCAGCTCCGGGACCGCTTCTGGAAACACCATATATTTT	CASSSGTASGNTIYF
TRBV5-1	TRBD2	17	TRBJ2-3	.	TGCGCCAGCAGTAGAACGACTAGCGGGGGGGCTACAGATACGCAGTATTTT	CASSRTTSGGATDTQYF
TRBV10-3	.	13	TRBJ2-7	.	TGTGCCATCAGTGATAGGGACGGGGGCGAGCAGTACTTC	CAISDRDGGEQYF
TRBV12-3/TRBV12-4	.	16	TRBJ2-3	.	TGTGCCAGCAGTTTAGGCGGGGGCCCATACACAGATACGCAGTATTTT	CASSLGGGPYTDTQYF
TRBV18	.	18	TRBJ2-1	few	TGTGCCAGCTCACCTCCAAGGACTGTACCAAGCTCCTACAATGAGCAGTTCTTC	CASSPPRTVPSSYNEQFF